This passage covers 30 T cell receptor beta chains from one sample sequenced in a study of OX40 agonist ivuxolimab in advanced cancers. Libraries were prepared by immunoSEQ multiplex PCR; TCRdb keeps only in-frame clonotypes and omits some of them. The sample carries tens of thousands of clones, approximately 80% recorded once. The specimen was CD4+ or CD8+ T cells sorted from blood, collected in a trial of the OX40 agonist ivuxolimab. These receptors were taken from an adult with an advanced solid tumor such as melanoma, head and neck, liver or kidney cancer.

The chain is built from TRBV30 and TRBJ1-1; D unclear. V was clipped by 0 bases and J by 1 base, with 6 bases between them. Germline V CDR1 and CDR2: GTSNPN, SVGIG (reference sequence). CDR3 length: 13 amino acids. This CDR3 is CAWSVGWNTEAFF. The CDR3 nucleotides read TGTGCCTGGAGTGTAGGGTGGAACACTGAAGCTTTCTTT.

The chain carries TRBV19 and TRBJ1-5; TRBD1 might be the D (5 bases). V was cut by 5 bases and J by 0 bases, with 14 bases left in between. Germline V gives CDR1 LNHDA, CDR2 SQIVND (reference sequence). CDR3 size: 16 residues. The CDR3 DNA reads as TGTGCCAGTAGTGCCCAGGGTCCTTATAGCAATCAGCCCCAGCATTTT. Encoded protein: CASSAQGPYSNQPQHF. Combining the CDR3 with reference TRBV19 and TRBJ1-5 gives the whole variable domain DGGITQSPKYLFRKEGQNVTLSCEQNLNHDAMYWYRQDPGQGLRLIYYSQIVNDFQKGDIAEGYSVSREKKESFPLTVTSAQKNPTAFYLCASSAQGPYSNQPQHFGDGTRLSIL.

This clone was counted a single time. CDR3 loop: CASSFRRTSYEQYF. CDR3 in DNA: TGCGCCAGCAGCTTTAGGCGGACCTCCTACGAGCAGTACTTC. This sequence joins TRBV5-1 and TRBJ2-7; the D is unclear. Germline V gene lookup returns CDR1 SGHRS and CDR2 YFSETQ. Trimming removed 2 bases from V and 0 bases from J, with 9 bases in between. The CDR3 consists of 14 residues.

The chain joins TRBV27 to TRBJ1-5, with unresolved D. With 3 bases removed from V and 2 bases from J, the gap between germline ends came to 8 bases. This CDR3 contains 14 residues. Germline V CDR1 and CDR2: MNHEY, SMNVEV (reference sequence). The CDR3 coding sequence is TGTGCCAGCAGTTTGAAGAGGGGCAATCAGCCCCAGCATTTT. It translates to CASSLKRGNQPQHF.

As concerns this clone: One end of the junction fails to match germline, which may point to a read error. The rearrangement uses TRBV27 and TRBJ2-5, with unresolved D. Germline V gene lookup returns CDR1 MNHEY and CDR2 SMNVEV (reference sequence). The CDR3 spans 11 residues. CDR3 nucleotides: TGTGCCAGCAGTAACCAAGGGACCCAGTACTTC. This sequence encodes CASSNQGTQYF.

This rearrangement joins TRBV6-4 to TRBJ2-7; possibly TRBD1 or TRBD2 for D (6 bases each). The V gene's germline CDR1 is MRHNA and CDR2 SNTAGT. Trimming pared 5 bases from V and 2 bases from J, leaving 16 bases between. The CDR3 extends over 15 amino acids. The CDR3 loop is CASSLQGGSTYEQYF. The CDR3 bases are TGTGCCAGCAGTCTACAAGGGGGGAGTACCTACGAGCAGTACTTC.

V and J are TRBV5-6 and TRBJ2-1; 8 positions match TRBD1. J gave up 4 bases and V 1 base, and 7 bases lay outside the gene matches. Germline lookup yields CDR1 SGHDT and CDR2 YYEEEE. The CDR3 extends over 16 amino acids. The CDR3 spells CASSLQGAAHYNEQFF. The CDR3 DNA sequence: TGTGCCAGCAGCTTGCAGGGGGCGGCTCATTACAATGAGCAGTTCTTC. The full variable domain, its missing parts supplied by reference TRBV5-6 and TRBJ2-1, is DAGVTQSPTHLIKTRGQQVTLRCSPKSGHDTVSWYQQALGQGPQFIFQYYEEEERQRGNFPDRFSGHQFPNYSSELNVNALLLGDSALYLCASSLQGAAHYNEQFFGPGTRLTVL.

By sample fraction, this clone is medium-sized. The chain uses TRBV7-9 and TRBJ2-7; D uncertain. The CDR3 contains 11 residues. Germline assignment: CDR1 SEHNR and CDR2 FQNEAQ (reference sequence). The V and J ends lost 5 bases and 3 bases respectively, with 5 bases between them. CDR3 amino acids: CASSVNYEQYF. The CDR3 region has the DNA TGTGCCAGCAGCGTTAACTACGAGCAGTACTTC.

The chain recombines TRBV5-4 with TRBJ2-3; 8 bases fit TRBD1. Germline V CDR1 and CDR2: SGHNT, YYREEE (reference sequence). The CDR3 sequence is 16 residues long. J lost 5 bases, V lost 0 bases, and 8 bases had no gene match. The CDR3 loop reads CASSLAGRGRGDTQYF. The CDR3 DNA reads as TGTGCCAGCAGCTTGGCAGGCAGGGGGCGGGGAGATACGCAGTATTTT. Combining the CDR3 with reference TRBV5-4 and TRBJ2-3 gives the whole variable domain ETGVTQSPTHLIKTRGQQVTLRCSSQSGHNTVSWYQQALGQGPQFIFQYYREEENGRGNFPPRFSGLQFPNYSSELNVNALELDDSALYLCASSLAGRGRGDTQYFGPGTRLTVL.

In nucleotides, the CDR3 is TGTGCCAGCAGCTCTTATGGGGACGGGCGGACAGATACGCAGTATTTT. This encodes CASSSYGDGRTDTQYF. The V and J genes are TRBV7-4 and TRBJ2-3; D assignment may be TRBD1 or TRBD2 (5 bases each). CDR1 and CDR2 (germline): SGHVT, SQSDAQ. The CDR3 has 16 residues. V lost 4 bases, J lost 3 bases, and 17 bases lay in between.

The chain carries TRBV5-5 and TRBJ1-2, with D possibly TRBD1 on 6 matching bases. V was shortened by 3 bases and J by 8 bases, with 20 bases between the two germline ends. The germline CDR1 and CDR2 sequences are SGHKS and YYEKEE (reference sequence). This CDR3 region has 15 residues. The CDR3 region has the DNA TGTGCCAGCAGCTCCCCTAAGGGGGGCGCGGGGGGCTACACCTTC. This translates into CASSSPKGGAGGYTF.

The V and J genes are TRBV7-3 and TRBJ2-1; unclear D gene. CDR3 size: 15 residues. The V end was cut by 2 bases, the J end by 3 bases, with 11 bases between. Germline V gene lookup returns CDR1 SGHTA and CDR2 FQGTGA. Written as DNA, the CDR3 is TGTGCCAGCAGCTTATTGGGCGACCGCTACAATGAGCAGTTCTTC. It encodes CASSLLGDRYNEQFF.

The chain uses TRBV6-5 and TRBJ2-3, with 9 nucleotides matching TRBD2. Germline CDR1 is MNHEY and CDR2 is SVGAGI. Trimming at V came to 6 bases and at J to 4 bases, leaving 8 bases not matched to a gene. The CDR3 runs to 15 residues. As DNA, the CDR3 is TGTGCCAGCAGCTATCGAGCGGGAGGCGCAGATACGCAGTATTTT. Translating it yields CASSYRAGGADTQYF.

The rearrangement joins TRBV11-1 to TRBJ2-5; 14 bases match TRBD2. This CDR3 has 18 amino acids. With 2 bases clipped from V and 5 bases from J, the junction kept 10 bases outside the gene matches. Germline V lookup: CDR1 SGHAT, CDR2 FQDESV (reference sequence). The CDR3 is CASSLKGLAGDLLETQYF. CDR3 DNA: TGTGCCAGCAGCTTAAAGGGACTAGCGGGGGACTTGCTGGAGACCCAGTACTTC.

V is TRBV5-6 and J is TRBJ1-5; the match to TRBD1 covers 9 bases. Germline V CDR1 and CDR2: SGHDT, YYEEEE. This CDR3 region has 14 residues. Trimming removed 4 bases from V and 4 bases from J; junction bases left unmatched: 3. The CDR3, as DNA: TGTGCCAGCAGCCAGACAGGGGGAAATCAGCCCCAGCATTTT. Translating gives CASSQTGGNQPQHF.

This clone was detected a few times. The chain is built from TRBV27 and TRBJ1-1; 7 bases map to TRBD1. This CDR3 has 16 amino acids. Germline V lookup: CDR1 MNHEY, CDR2 SMNVEV (reference sequence). Losses at the gene ends were 5 bases for V and 0 bases for J; bases not matched to a gene: 9. The CDR3 protein is CASSIRQGLLNTEAFF. For the CDR3, the DNA is TGTGCCAGCAGTATAAGACAGGGTTTGTTGAACACTGAAGCTTTCTTT.

In this sample, this clone turned up once. The chain uses TRBV9 and TRBJ1-1; the D gene is possibly TRBD1 (6 bases). CDR1 is SGDLS, CDR2 YYNGEE, per germline. The V end lost 3 bases, the J end lost 1 base, and 7 bases lay between the germline ends. CDR3 size: 13 residues. The chain's CDR3 is CASSEGGNTEAFF. The CDR3 DNA follows: TGTGCCAGCAGCGAGGGGGGGAACACTGAAGCTTTCTTT.

This clone has a single count. This chain uses TRBV10-3 with TRBJ1-1; 10 bases map to TRBD1. This CDR3 spans 15 amino acids. The trim removed 6 bases at V and 0 bases at J, leaving 4 bases unmatched. Germline V gives CDR1 ENHRY, CDR2 SYGVKD. The CDR3 sequence: CAIRTGGGVNTEAFF. DNA of the CDR3: TGTGCCATCAGGACAGGGGGCGGCGTGAACACTGAAGCTTTCTTT.

The V and J genes are TRBV7-9 and TRBJ2-5, with D perhaps matching TRBD1 (6 bases). V was shortened by 5 bases and J by 1 base, with 14 bases between the two germline ends. The CDR3 has 15 amino acids. Germline V CDR1 and CDR2: SEHNR, FQNEAQ (reference sequence). The CDR3 coding sequence is TGTGCCAGCAGCCCTACTGGGACAAGCCAAGAGACCCAGTACTTC. It codes for CASSPTGTSQETQYF.

The V call is TRBV7-9, the J call TRBJ1-2; no definite D call. The CDR3 length is 13 residues. Germline CDR1 and CDR2: SEHNR and FQNEAQ (reference sequence). V was clipped by 5 bases and J by 2 bases, with 9 bases between them. This CDR3 is CASSRENNYGYTF. The CDR3 DNA sequence: TGTGCCAGCAGCAGGGAGAACAACTATGGCTACACCTTC.

This chain links TRBV5-4 with TRBJ2-5; 7 bases are shared with TRBD2. Trimming at V came to 7 bases and at J to 5 bases, leaving 5 bases not matched to a gene. This CDR3 has 12 amino acids. CDR1 is SGHNT and CDR2 is YYREEE in the germline V gene (reference sequence). CDR3 sequence reads: CASGEGQETQYF. DNA for the CDR3: TGTGCCAGCGGGGAGGGCCAGGAGACCCAGTACTTC.

The rearrangement links TRBV5-5 to TRBJ2-5; 10 bases fit TRBD2. V lost 1 base, J lost 11 bases, and 26 bases stayed unmatched. Germline assignment: CDR1 SGHKS and CDR2 YYEKEE (reference sequence). There are 20 residues in the CDR3. Written as DNA, the CDR3 is TGTGCCAGCAGCTTGCGCGACAGGGAACCCGCTAGCGGGAGCCTGGGAGAGCAGTACTTC. Translating it yields CASSLRDREPASGSLGEQYF. The whole variable domain, filled in from reference TRBV5-5 and TRBJ2-5, reads DAGVTQSPTHLIKTRGQQVTLRCSPISGHKSVSWYQQVLGQGPQFIFQYYEKEERGRGNFPDRFSARQFPNYSSELNVNALLLGDSALYLCASSLRDREPASGSLGEQYFGPGTRLLVL.

The chain is built from TRBV6-1 and TRBJ2-2; possibly TRBD1 for D (6 bases). The CDR3 length is 14 residues. Trimming removed 11 bases at V and 5 bases at J, with 18 bases between. Germline V gene data show CDR1 as MNHNS and CDR2 as SASEGT. The CDR3 protein is CALQRDKTTGELFF. The CDR3 bases are TGTGCCTTGCAACGGGACAAGACGACCGGGGAGCTGTTTTTT.

This chain links TRBV5-1 with TRBJ2-7; 12 bases are a match to TRBD1. Losses at the gene ends were 6 bases for V and 4 bases for J; bases not matched to a gene: 8. The CDR3 extends over 15 amino acids. Germline loops: CDR1 SGHRS, CDR2 YFSETQ. DNA of the CDR3: TGCGCCAGCAAAGCCGTGGGACAGGGGGCTTACGAGCAGTACTTC. Protein: CASKAVGQGAYEQYF.

The table lists this clone with a count of one. This rearrangement joins TRBV11-2 to TRBJ1-4; D gene unclear. The germline V gene has CDR1 SGHAT and CDR2 FQNNGV. V gave up 5 bases and J gave up 5 bases, with 15 bases separating them. The CDR3 length is 15 residues. The CDR3 loop is CASSPRVRVNEKLFF. CDR3 nucleotide sequence: TGTGCCAGCAGCCCCCGGGTACGGGTAAATGAAAAACTGTTTTTT.

The rearrangement uses TRBV28 and TRBJ2-2; 7 bases fit TRBD2. Germline assignment: CDR1 MDHEN and CDR2 SYDVKM. The CDR3 covers 13 residues. V shed 6 bases and J 6 bases; nucleotides not matched to a gene: 4. The CDR3 bases are TGTGCCAGCAGCTACGGACTAGCCGGGGAGCTGTTTTTT. Amino acid sequence: CASSYGLAGELFF.

This rearrangement joins TRBV11-3 to TRBJ2-1, with TRBD2 matching 12 bases. Germline V gene lookup returns CDR1 SGHNT and CDR2 YENEEA. This CDR3 region has 15 residues. J gave up 8 bases and V 8 bases, and 10 bases lay outside the gene matches. This chain's CDR3 is CASALTSGRFDEQFF. CDR3 bases: TGTGCCAGCGCATTGACTAGCGGGAGATTTGATGAGCAGTTCTTC.

The chain carries TRBV27 and TRBJ1-6, with TRBD1 as a possible D gene (6 bases). The V gene lost 6 bases and the J gene lost 10 bases, with 16 bases spanning the gap. CDR1 MNHEY and CDR2 SMNVEV come from the germline V gene (reference sequence). The CDR3 covers 14 residues. Here the CDR3 DNA reads TGTGCCAGCAGAAGGGGGGGAATCGGATCACCCCTCCACTTT. Amino acids: CASRRGGIGSPLHF.

The genes are TRBV5-6 and TRBJ2-6, with TRBD1 as a possible D gene (6 bases). The V gene lost 4 bases and the J gene lost 2 bases, with 13 bases spanning the gap. Looked up from germline, CDR1 is SGHDT and CDR2 is YYEEEE. This CDR3 region has 16 residues. The CDR3 reads CASSPLHRAGANVLTF. The CDR3 coding sequence is TGTGCCAGCAGCCCTCTTCACAGGGCTGGGGCCAACGTCCTGACTTTC.

CDR3 bases: TGTGCCAGCAGCTTGGCAGGAATTAATCAGCCCCAGCATTTT. Translation: CASSLAGINQPQHF. This sequence joins TRBV7-9 and TRBJ1-5; no firm D call. Germline V gives CDR1 SEHNR, CDR2 FQNEAQ (reference sequence). CDR3 length equals 14 residues. Between the trimmed V and J ends, which lost 3 bases and 4 bases, there was a span of 10 bases. The full variable domain, in which reference TRBV7-9 and TRBJ1-5 provide the parts outside the CDR3, is DTGVSQNPRHKITKRGQNVTFRCDPISEHNRLYWYRQTLGQGPEFLTYFQNEAQLEKSRLLSDRFSAERPKGSFSTLEIQRTEQGDSAMYLCASSLAGINQPQHFGDGTRLSIL.